Shown below are 11 T cell receptor beta chains from a single sample sequenced in a study of blood T cells in healthy people across ages. Primed by a sample-barcoded 5' primer and a J-beta primer mix, a second PCR proceeded for roughly 6 to 12 cycles. From the 5' RACE reads, TCRdb called clonotypes with MiXCR, one entry per CDR3 protein. This sample yields 1.5 million to 2 million distinct CDR3 sequences, of which just under 50% are seen a single time; 2% to 2.5% belongs to the top ten. Sequenced: blood. The receptors were gathered from a woman aged 40-49 years in good health.

The chain couples TRBV6-1 to TRBJ2-1; D is undetermined. The germline gives CDR1 MNHNS, CDR2 SASEGT. The CDR3 length is 12 residues. Trimming removed 8 bases from V and 7 bases from J, with 12 bases in between. DNA for the CDR3: TGTGCCAGCCGAGTTTGGAATAATGAGCAGTTCTTC. Protein: CASRVWNNEQFF.

This CDR3 reads CASSVAIGTGSEVNIQYF. The DNA of the CDR3 is TGTGCCAGCAGCGTAGCTATTGGTACTGGCAGCGAAGTAAACATTCAGTACTTC. This sequence joins TRBV9 and TRBJ2-4; no reliable D call. V was cut by 0 bases and J by 6 bases, with 22 bases left in between. The germline V gene encodes CDR1 SGDLS and CDR2 YYNGEE. CDR3 size: 18 residues.

This chain uses TRBV4-1 with TRBJ2-1, with 9 bases matching TRBD1. The V and J ends lost 1 base and 2 bases, in that order; junction bases with no gene match: 6. Germline lookup yields CDR1 MGHRA and CDR2 YSYEKL. This CDR3 is 17 amino acids long. The CDR3 region is CASSQVQGTGPYNEQFF. CDR3 DNA: TGCGCCAGCAGCCAAGTCCAAGGGACAGGGCCCTACAATGAGCAGTTCTTC.

This clonotype was picked up a small number of times. CDR3 region: CSAPGALHKSYEQYF. In DNA, the CDR3 is TGCAGTGCCCCCGGGGCCCTACATAAATCCTACGAGCAGTACTTC. This chain joins TRBV20-1 and TRBJ2-7, with D perhaps assigned TRBD1 or TRBD2 (5 bases each). V lost 6 bases and J 1 base, leaving 19 bases between the germline ends. Germline values: CDR1 DFQATT, CDR2 SNEGSKA (reference sequence). There are 15 residues in the CDR3.

This chain joins TRBV28 and TRBJ1-2, with D perhaps TRBD1 (5 bases). The CDR3 is 14 amino acids. In germline, CDR1 is MDHEN, CDR2 SYDVKM. V lost 6 bases and J lost 6, with 17 bases in between. Here the CDR3 reads CASSSTESVHGYTF. In nucleotides, the CDR3 is TGTGCCAGCAGCTCGACAGAGTCAGTTCATGGCTACACCTTC.

This chain links TRBV6-2 or TRBV6-3 with TRBJ2-7, with TRBD1 matching over 8 bases. Germline V gene data show CDR1 as MNHEY and CDR2 as SVGEGT. The V segment lost 6 bases and the J segment 3 bases; nucleotides outside the gene matches: 10. The CDR3 totals 15 residues. The CDR3 here is CASRPSRDRFYEQYF. The DNA of the CDR3 is TGTGCCAGCAGACCCTCGCGGGACAGGTTCTACGAGCAGTACTTC.

The chain uses TRBV20-1 and TRBJ1-4; 8 bases are shared with TRBD1. The V gene's germline CDR1 is DFQATT and CDR2 SNEGSKA (reference sequence). The CDR3 totals 15 residues. The junction had 12 bases not matched to a gene; V was cut back by 5 bases and J by 7 bases. CDR3 DNA: TGCAGTGCTCCCACCTTCAGGGGGCTCGGTGAAAAACTGTTTTTT. Translation gives CSAPTFRGLGEKLFF.

V gene TRBV12-3 or TRBV12-4 combines with J gene TRBJ2-7, with TRBD1 as a possible D gene (6 bases). V lost 8 bases, J lost 3 bases, and 14 bases lay in between. This CDR3 comprises 13 residues. The CDR3 region is CASAQTGHYEQYF. CDR3 coding DNA: TGTGCCAGCGCTCAGACAGGCCACTACGAGCAGTACTTC.

Turning to this clonotype: Mismatch with germline at one junction end may stem from a read error. The rearrangement joins TRBV6-5 to TRBJ1-6; D ambiguous. The CDR3 covers 15 residues. Germline assignment: CDR1 MNHEY and CDR2 SVGAGI. Here the CDR3 reads CAGSPRSSYNSPLHF. The CDR3 bases are TGTGCCGGCAGTCCACGGAGCTCCTATAATTCACCCCTCCACTTT.

This clonotype was observed a handful of times. The genes are TRBV25-1 and TRBJ2-5, with TRBD1 matching 7 bases. The J segment lost 5 bases and the V segment lost 5 bases, leaving 11 bases of the junction unmatched. The CDR3 is 15 residues long. Germline V CDR1 and CDR2: MGHDK, SYGVNS. In DNA, the CDR3 is TGTGCCAGCAGTACAGGGGCAGGAGTCCGGGAGACCCAGTACTTC. As protein: CASSTGAGVRETQYF.

This rearrangement joins TRBV29-1 to TRBJ2-1; D remains unclear. The CDR3 has 12 residues. Deletions cut 2 bases from V and 4 bases from J, with 6 bases between. Germline V CDR1 and CDR2: SQVTM, ANQGSEA. The DNA for the CDR3 is TGCAGCGTTGAAACAAATTACAATGAGCAGTTCTTC. Protein: CSVETNYNEQFF.